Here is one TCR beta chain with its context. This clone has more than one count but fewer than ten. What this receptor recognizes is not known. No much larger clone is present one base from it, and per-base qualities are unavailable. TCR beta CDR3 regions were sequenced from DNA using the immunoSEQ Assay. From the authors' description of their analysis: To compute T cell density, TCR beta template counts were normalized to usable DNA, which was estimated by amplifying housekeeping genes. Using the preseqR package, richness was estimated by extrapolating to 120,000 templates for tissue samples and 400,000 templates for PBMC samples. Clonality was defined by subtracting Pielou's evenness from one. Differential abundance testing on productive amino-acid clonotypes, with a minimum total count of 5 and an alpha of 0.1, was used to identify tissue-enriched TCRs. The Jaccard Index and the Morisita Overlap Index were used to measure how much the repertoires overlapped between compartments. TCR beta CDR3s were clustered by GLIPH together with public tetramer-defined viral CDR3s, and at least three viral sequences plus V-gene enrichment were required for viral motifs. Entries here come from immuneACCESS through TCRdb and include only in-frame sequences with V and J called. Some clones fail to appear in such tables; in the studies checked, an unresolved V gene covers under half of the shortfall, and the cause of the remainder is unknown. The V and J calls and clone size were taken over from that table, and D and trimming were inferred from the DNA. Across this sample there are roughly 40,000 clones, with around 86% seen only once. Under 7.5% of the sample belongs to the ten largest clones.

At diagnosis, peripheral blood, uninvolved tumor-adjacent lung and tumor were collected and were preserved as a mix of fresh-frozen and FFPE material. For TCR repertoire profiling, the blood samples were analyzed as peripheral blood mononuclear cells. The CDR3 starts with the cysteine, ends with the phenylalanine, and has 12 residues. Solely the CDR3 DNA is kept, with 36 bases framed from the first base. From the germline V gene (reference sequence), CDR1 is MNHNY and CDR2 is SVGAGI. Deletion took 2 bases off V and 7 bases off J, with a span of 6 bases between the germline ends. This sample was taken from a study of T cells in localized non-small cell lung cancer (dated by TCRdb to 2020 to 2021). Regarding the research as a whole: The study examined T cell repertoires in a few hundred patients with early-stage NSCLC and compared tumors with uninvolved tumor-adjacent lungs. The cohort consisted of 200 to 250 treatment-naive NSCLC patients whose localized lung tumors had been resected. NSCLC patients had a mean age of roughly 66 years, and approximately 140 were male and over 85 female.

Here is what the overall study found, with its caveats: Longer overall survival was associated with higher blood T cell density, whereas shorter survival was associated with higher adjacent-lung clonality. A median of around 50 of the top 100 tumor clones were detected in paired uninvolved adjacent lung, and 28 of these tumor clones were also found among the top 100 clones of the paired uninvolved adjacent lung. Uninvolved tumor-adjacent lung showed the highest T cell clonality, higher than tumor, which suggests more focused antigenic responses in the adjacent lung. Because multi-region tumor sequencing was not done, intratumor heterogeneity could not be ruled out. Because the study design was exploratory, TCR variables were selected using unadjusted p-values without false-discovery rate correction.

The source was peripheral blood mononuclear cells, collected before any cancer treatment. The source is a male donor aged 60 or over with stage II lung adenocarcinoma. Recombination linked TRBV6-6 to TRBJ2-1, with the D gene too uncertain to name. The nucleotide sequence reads TGTGCCAGCAGTTACGCGCTAAATGAGCAGTTCTTC. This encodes CASSYALNEQFF.